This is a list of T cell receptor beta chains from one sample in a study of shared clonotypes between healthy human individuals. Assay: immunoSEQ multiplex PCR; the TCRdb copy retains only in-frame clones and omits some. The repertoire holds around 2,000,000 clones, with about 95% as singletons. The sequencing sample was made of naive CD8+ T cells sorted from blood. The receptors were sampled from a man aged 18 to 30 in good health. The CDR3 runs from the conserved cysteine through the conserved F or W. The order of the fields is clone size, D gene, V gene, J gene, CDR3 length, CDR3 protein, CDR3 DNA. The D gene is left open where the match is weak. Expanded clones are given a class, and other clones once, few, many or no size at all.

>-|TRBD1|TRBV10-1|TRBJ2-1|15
CASRRGQGGRNEQFF
TGCGCCAGCAGGAGGGGACAGGGTGGTAGGAATGAGCAGTTCTTC
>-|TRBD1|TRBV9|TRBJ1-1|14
CASSVGGGTTEAFF
TGTGCCAGCAGCGTAGGAGGGGGCACGACTGAAGCTTTCTTT
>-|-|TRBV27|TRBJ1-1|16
CASSLGTPVGSAEAFF
TGTGCCAGCAGTTTAGGAACACCTGTCGGTTCAGCTGAAGCTTTCTTT
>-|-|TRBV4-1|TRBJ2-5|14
CASSQWGGEETQYF
TGCGCCAGCAGCCAGTGGGGCGGAGAAGAGACCCAGTACTTC
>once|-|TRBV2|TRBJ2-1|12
CASSTRWDEQFF
TGTGCCAGCAGTACCAGGTGGGATGAGCAGTTCTTC
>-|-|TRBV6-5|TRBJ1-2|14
CASSWTSVSNGYTF
TGTGCCAGCAGTTGGACATCGGTGTCTAACGGCTACACCTTC
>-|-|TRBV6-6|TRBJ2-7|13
CASTLEGGYEQYF
TGTGCCAGCACCCTGGAGGGAGGCTACGAGCAGTACTTC
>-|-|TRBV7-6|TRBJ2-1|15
CASSYSLAEPNEQFF
TGTGCCAGCAGCTACTCACTTGCCGAACCCAATGAGCAGTTCTTC
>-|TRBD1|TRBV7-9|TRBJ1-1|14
CASSLGTGVTEAFF
TGTGCCAGCAGCTTAGGGACAGGGGTCACTGAAGCTTTCTTT
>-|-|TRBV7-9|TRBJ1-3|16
CASSLSISGSGNTIYF
TGTGCCAGCAGCTTATCAATCAGCGGCTCTGGAAACACCATATATTTT
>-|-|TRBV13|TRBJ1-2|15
CASSPSEGSNYGYTF
TGTGCCAGCAGCCCATCCGAGGGGTCTAACTATGGCTACACCTTC
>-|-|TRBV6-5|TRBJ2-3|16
CASSYGPSWELDTQYF
TGTGCCAGCAGTTACGGACCCTCTTGGGAATTAGATACGCAGTATTTT
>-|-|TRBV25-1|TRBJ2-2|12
CASSEQIGELFF
TGTGCCAGCAGTGAACAGATCGGGGAGCTGTTTTTT
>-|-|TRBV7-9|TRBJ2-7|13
CASSLSETYEQYF
TGTGCCAGCAGCTTGTCGGAAACCTACGAGCAGTACTTC
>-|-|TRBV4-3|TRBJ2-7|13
CASSQWERDEQYF
TGCGCCAGCAGCCAATGGGAGCGGGACGAGCAGTACTTC
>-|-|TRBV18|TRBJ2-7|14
CASSPRDLSYEQYF
TGTGCCAGCTCACCGCGTGACCTCTCCTACGAGCAGTACTTC
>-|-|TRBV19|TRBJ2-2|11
CASTMAGELFF
TGTGCCAGTACTATGGCCGGGGAGCTGTTTTTT
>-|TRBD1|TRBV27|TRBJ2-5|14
CASSLLGQAETQYF
TGTGCCAGCAGTTTGCTCGGACAGGCCGAGACCCAGTACTTC
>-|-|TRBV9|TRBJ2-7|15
CASSARDDLSYEQYF
TGTGCCAGCAGCGCCCGGGACGATCTCTCCTACGAGCAGTACTTC
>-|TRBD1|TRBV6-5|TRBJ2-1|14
CASSLWDRDDEQFF
TGTGCCAGCAGCCTGTGGGACAGGGACGATGAGCAGTTCTTC
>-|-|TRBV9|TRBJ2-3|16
CASSGPSLAGTDTQYF
TGTGCCAGCAGCGGTCCTTCACTAGCTGGCACAGATACGCAGTATTTT
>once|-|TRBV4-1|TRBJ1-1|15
CASSQEGLMNTEAFF
TGCGCCAGCAGCCAAGAAGGTCTCATGAACACTGAAGCTTTCTTT